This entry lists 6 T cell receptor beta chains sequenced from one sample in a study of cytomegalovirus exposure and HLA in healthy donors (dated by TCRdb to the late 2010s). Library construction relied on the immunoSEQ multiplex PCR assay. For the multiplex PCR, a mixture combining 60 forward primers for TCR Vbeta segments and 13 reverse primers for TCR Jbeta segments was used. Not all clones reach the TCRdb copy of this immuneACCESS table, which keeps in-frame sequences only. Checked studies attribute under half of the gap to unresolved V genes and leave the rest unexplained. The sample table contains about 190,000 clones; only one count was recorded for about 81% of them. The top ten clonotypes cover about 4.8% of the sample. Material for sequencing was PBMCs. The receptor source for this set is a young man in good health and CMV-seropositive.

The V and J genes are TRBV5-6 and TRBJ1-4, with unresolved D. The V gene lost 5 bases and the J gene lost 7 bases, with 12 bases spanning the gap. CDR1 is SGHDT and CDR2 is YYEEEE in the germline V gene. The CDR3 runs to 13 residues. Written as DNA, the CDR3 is TGTGCCAGCAGATCGGGAAATGCTGAAAAACTGTTTTTT. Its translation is CASRSGNAEKLFF.

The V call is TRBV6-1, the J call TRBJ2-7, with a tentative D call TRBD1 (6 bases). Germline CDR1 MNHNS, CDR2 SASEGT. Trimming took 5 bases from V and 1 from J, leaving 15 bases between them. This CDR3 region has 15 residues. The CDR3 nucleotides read TGTGCCAGCAGTACCCAACAGGGAAGGTCCTACGAGCAGTACTTC. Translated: CASSTQQGRSYEQYF.

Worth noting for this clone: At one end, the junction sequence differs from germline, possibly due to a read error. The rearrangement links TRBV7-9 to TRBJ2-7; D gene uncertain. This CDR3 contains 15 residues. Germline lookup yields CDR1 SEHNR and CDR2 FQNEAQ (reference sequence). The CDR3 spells CSSSFTQTSSYEQYF. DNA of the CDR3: TGTTCCAGCAGCTTCACCCAGACAAGCTCCTACGAGCAGTACTTC.

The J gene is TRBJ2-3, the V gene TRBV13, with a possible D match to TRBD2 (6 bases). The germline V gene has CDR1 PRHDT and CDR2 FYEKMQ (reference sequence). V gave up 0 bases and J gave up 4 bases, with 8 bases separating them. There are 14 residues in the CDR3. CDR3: CASSLGLASDTQYF. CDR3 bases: TGTGCCAGCAGCTTAGGACTAGCATCAGATACGCAGTATTTT.

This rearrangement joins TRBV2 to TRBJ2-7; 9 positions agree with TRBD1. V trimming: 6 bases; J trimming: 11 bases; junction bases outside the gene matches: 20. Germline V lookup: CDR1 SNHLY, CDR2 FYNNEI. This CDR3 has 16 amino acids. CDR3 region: CASRGGIPGQGGHEYF. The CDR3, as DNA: TGTGCCAGCAGGGGGGGGATTCCGGGACAGGGTGGTCATGAGTACTTC.

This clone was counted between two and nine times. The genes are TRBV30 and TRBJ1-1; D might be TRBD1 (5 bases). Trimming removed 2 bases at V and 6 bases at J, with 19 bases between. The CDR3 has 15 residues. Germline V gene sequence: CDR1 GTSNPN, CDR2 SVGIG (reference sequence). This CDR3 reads CAWSPRLDKAPEAFF. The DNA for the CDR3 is TGTGCCTGGAGTCCCCGACTGGACAAGGCCCCTGAAGCTTTCTTT. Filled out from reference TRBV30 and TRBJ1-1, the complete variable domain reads SQTIHQWPATLVQPVGSPLSLECTVEGTSNPNLYWYRQAAGRGLQLLFYSVGIGQISSEVPQNLSASRPQDRQFILSSKKLLLSDSGFYLCAWSPRLDKAPEAFFGQGTRLTVV.